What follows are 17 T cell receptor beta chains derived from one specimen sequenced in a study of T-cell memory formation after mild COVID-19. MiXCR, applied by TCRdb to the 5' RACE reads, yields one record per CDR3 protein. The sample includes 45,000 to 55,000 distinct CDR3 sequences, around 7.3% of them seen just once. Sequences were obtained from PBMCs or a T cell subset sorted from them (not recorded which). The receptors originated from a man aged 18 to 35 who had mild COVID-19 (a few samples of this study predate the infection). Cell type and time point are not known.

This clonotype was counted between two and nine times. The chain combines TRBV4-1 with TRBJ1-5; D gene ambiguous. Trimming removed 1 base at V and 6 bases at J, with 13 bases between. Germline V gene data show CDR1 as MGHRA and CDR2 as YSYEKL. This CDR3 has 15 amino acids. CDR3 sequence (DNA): TGCGCCAGCAGCCAAGTCCGCGGGATCGGTCAGCCCCAGCATTTT. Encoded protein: CASSQVRGIGQPQHF.

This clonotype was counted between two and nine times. The CDR3: CAISGTSGGLGDTQYF. The CDR3 region has the DNA TGTGCCATCAGTGGGACTAGCGGGGGACTGGGAGATACGCAGTATTTT. The rearrangement uses TRBV10-3 and TRBJ2-3; 13 bases are shared with TRBD2. The CDR3 sequence is 16 residues long. From germline, CDR1 is ENHRY and CDR2 SYGVKD. V lost 4 bases and J lost 5; bases outside the gene matches: 6.

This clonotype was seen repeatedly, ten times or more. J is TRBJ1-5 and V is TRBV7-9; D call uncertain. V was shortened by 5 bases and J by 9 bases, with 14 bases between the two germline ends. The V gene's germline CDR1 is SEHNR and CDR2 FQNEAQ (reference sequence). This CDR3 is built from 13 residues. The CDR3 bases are TGTGCCAGCAGCCTCGGACTGGATCTGCCCCAGCATTTT. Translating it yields CASSLGLDLPQHF.

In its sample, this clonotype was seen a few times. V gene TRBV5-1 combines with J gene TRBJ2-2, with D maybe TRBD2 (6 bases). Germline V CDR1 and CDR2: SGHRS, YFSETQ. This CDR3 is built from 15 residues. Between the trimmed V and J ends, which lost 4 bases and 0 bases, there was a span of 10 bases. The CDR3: CASSGGAPNTGELFF. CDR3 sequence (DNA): TGCGCCAGCAGCGGCGGGGCCCCGAACACCGGGGAGCTGTTTTTT.

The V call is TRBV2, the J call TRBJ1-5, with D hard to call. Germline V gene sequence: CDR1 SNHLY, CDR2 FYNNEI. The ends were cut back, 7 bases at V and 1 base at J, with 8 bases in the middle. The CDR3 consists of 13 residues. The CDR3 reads CASMQESNQPQHF. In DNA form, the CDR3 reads TGTGCCAGCATGCAGGAGAGCAATCAGCCCCAGCATTTT.

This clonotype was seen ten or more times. The CDR3 coding sequence is TGCAGCGTTGGGGGTCAGTCAGTAAGTGGCGTCCTGACTTTC. Amino acid sequence: CSVGGQSVSGVLTF. The rearrangement links TRBV29-1 to TRBJ2-6; the D is unclear. The germline gives CDR1 SQVTM, CDR2 ANQGSEA. This CDR3 has 14 residues. V shed 4 bases and J shed 12 bases, with 19 bases lying between them.

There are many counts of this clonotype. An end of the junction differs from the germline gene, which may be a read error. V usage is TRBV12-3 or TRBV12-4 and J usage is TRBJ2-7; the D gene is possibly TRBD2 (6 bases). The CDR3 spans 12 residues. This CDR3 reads CASSQWTTEPSF. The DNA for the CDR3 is TGTGCCAGCAGTCAGTGGACTACCGAGCCGAGCTTC.

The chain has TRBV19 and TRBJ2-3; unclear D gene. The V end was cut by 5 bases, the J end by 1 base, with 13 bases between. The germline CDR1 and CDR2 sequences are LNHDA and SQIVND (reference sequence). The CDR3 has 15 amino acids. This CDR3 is CASSFRVVGTDTQYF. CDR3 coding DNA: TGTGCCAGTAGTTTTCGGGTTGTCGGCACAGATACGCAGTATTTT.

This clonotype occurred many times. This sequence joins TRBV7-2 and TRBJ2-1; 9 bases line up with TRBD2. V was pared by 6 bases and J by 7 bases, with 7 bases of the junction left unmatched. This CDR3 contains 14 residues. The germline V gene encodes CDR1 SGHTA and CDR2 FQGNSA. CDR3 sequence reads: CASSYQRGVNEQFF. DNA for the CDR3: TGTGCCAGCAGTTATCAGCGGGGGGTGAATGAGCAGTTCTTC.

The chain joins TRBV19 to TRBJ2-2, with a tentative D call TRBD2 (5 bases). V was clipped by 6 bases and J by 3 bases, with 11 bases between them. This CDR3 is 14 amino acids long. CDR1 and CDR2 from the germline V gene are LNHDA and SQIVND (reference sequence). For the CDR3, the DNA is TGTGCCAGTAGGCGGTGGCGGGACACCGGGGAGCTGTTTTTT. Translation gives CASRRWRDTGELFF.

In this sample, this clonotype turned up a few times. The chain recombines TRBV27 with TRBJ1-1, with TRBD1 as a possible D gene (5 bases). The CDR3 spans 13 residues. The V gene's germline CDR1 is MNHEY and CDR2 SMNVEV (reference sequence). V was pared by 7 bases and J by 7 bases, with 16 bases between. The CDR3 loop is CASTQWGRSEAFF. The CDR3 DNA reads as TGTGCCAGCACGCAATGGGGACGGAGTGAAGCTTTCTTT.

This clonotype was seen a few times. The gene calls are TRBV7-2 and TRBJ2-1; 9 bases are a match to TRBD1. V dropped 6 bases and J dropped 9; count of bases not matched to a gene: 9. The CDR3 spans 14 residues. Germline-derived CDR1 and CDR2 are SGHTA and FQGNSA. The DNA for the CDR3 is TGTGCCAGCAGGGGGACAGGGTTTCGAGGTGAGCAGTTCTTC. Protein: CASRGTGFRGEQFF.

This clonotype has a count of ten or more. CDR3: CASSLRQGAERTGELFF. CDR3 in DNA: TGTGCCAGCAGCCTCAGACAAGGGGCGGAGAGGACCGGGGAGCTGTTTTTT. This rearrangement joins TRBV7-2 to TRBJ2-2, with D maybe TRBD1 (5 bases). From germline, CDR1 is SGHTA and CDR2 FQGNSA. Trimming shortened V by 5 bases and J by 5 bases, and 21 bases separated the two germline ends. This CDR3 is built from 17 residues.

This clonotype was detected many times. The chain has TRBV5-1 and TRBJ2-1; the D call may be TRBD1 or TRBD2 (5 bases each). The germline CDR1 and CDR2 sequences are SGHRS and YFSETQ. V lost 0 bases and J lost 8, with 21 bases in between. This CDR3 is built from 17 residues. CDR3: CASSLALMGPAGDEQFF. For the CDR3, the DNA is TGCGCCAGCAGCTTGGCGCTTATGGGACCCGCCGGCGATGAGCAGTTCTTC.

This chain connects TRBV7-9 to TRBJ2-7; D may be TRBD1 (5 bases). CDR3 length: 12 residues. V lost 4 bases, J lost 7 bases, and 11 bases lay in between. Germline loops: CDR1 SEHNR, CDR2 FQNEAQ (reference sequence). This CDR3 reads CASSSVGQEQYF. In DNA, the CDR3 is TGTGCCAGCAGCTCGGTGGGGCAGGAGCAGTACTTC.

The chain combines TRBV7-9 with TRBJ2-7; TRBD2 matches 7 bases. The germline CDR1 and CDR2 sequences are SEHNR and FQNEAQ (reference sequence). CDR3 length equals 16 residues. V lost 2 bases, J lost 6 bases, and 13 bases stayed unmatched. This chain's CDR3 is CASSLRSNGEGREQYF. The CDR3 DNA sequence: TGTGCCAGCAGCTTAAGATCCAACGGGGAGGGGCGCGAGCAGTACTTC.

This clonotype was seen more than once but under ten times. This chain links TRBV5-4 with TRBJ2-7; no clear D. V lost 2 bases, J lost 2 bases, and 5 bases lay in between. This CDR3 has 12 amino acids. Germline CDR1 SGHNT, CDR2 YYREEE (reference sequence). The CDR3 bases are TGTGCCAGCAGCTTCGGTACCTACGAGCAGTACTTC. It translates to CASSFGTYEQYF.